A single sample gave rise to the 20 T cell receptor beta chains below, sequenced in a study of breast tumors, draining lymph nodes, adjacent tissues (dated by TCRdb to about 2016). Lymph node samples were obtained from the axillary draining lymph nodes of breast cancer patients. The library was generated by multiplex PCR. The sequencer was an Illumina HiSeq 2000. TCRdb applied fastp at Q25 and MiXCR to the public reads, then kept only in-frame beta chains. Entries that share a CDR3 protein sequence are merged under the most common genes and DNA. This sample is represented by approximately 130,000 distinct CDR3 sequences; 21% of them were singletons. The ten largest make up 2% to 2.5% of the sample. Material for sequencing was axillary lymph node tissue. Receptors were obtained from a female donor with breast cancer. Some clones in this sample may be carry-over from other donors' samples.

This clonotype was seen at least ten times. The V gene is TRBV3-1, the J gene TRBJ2-7; TRBD2 might be the D (5 bases). Per the germline V gene, CDR1 is LGHDT and CDR2 is YNNKEL (reference sequence). CDR3 length equals 13 residues. Deletions cut 4 bases from V and 4 bases from J, with 11 bases between. In nucleotides, the CDR3 is TGTGCCAGCAGCCCCCCGGGGTTATACGAGCAGTACTTC. Protein: CASSPPGLYEQYF.

This clonotype occurred many times. The V gene is TRBV5-4, the J gene TRBJ2-7; TRBD1 aligns across 9 bases. V dropped 0 bases and J dropped 5; count of bases not matched to a gene: 3. This CDR3 region has 14 residues. Germline CDR1 and CDR2: SGHNT and YYREEE (reference sequence). CDR3 DNA: TGTGCCAGCAGCTTGGACAGGGGGCTAAACGAGCAGTACTTC. Translation gives CASSLDRGLNEQYF. Together with reference TRBV5-4 and TRBJ2-7, the CDR3 gives the full variable domain: ETGVTQSPTHLIKTRGQQVTLRCSSQSGHNTVSWYQQALGQGPQFIFQYYREEENGRGNFPPRFSGLQFPNYSSELNVNALELDDSALYLCASSLDRGLNEQYFGPGTRLTVT.

This clonotype appeared many times. The CDR3 spells CASSLVKGSYNEQFF. Here the CDR3 DNA reads TGTGCCAGCAGCTTAGTCAAAGGCTCCTACAATGAGCAGTTCTTC. This chain links TRBV7-2 with TRBJ2-1, with D unclear. The CDR3 runs to 15 residues. Per the germline V gene, CDR1 is SGHTA and CDR2 is FQGNSA. V was shortened by 1 base and J by 0 bases, with 7 bases between the two germline ends.

The V call is TRBV5-4, the J call TRBJ1-2, with TRBD1 matching 8 bases. The CDR3 extends over 14 amino acids. V shed 3 bases and J 4 bases; nucleotides not matched to a gene: 5. Germline lookup yields CDR1 SGHNT and CDR2 YYREEE (reference sequence). This CDR3 is CASSSGQGGYGYTF. CDR3 nucleotide sequence: TGTGCCAGCAGCTCCGGACAGGGAGGCTATGGCTACACCTTC.

For this clonotype: With a much larger clone just one base away, this may be a read error. The chain employs TRBV6-6 and TRBJ2-4, with TRBD1 matching 10 bases. With 2 bases clipped from V and 8 bases from J, the junction kept 6 bases outside the gene matches. The CDR3 is 15 residues long. Germline loops: CDR1 MNHNY, CDR2 SVGAGI (reference sequence). This CDR3 reads CASSYGTGAKDIQYF. The CDR3 DNA is TGTGCCAGCAGTTACGGGACAGGGGCGAAAGACATTCAGTACTTC.

The sample holds many counts of this clonotype. The chain links TRBV20-1 to TRBJ2-2; 7 bases are a match to TRBD1. Trimming took 6 bases from V and 0 from J; bases not matched to a gene: 4. This CDR3 has 14 residues. Germline CDR1 and CDR2: DFQATT and SNEGSKA (reference sequence). This CDR3 reads CSAIGGSNTGELFF. The CDR3 region has the DNA TGCAGTGCCATAGGGGGCTCGAACACCGGGGAGCTGTTTTTT.

This clonotype was seen many times. V and J are TRBV20-1 and TRBJ2-1; D is possibly TRBD1 (6 bases). Germline V gene sequence: CDR1 DFQATT, CDR2 SNEGSKA (reference sequence). Trimming left V 6 bases short and J 9 bases short, with 21 bases between. The CDR3 is 14 amino acids. The DNA for the CDR3 is TGCAGTGCCAGGATAGGGCGGCGAGGGGGTGAGCAGTTCTTC. It translates to CSARIGRRGGEQFF.

The sample holds many counts of this clonotype. The rearrangement links TRBV7-9 to TRBJ2-1, with D perhaps being TRBD1 or TRBD2 (5 bases each). CDR1 is SEHNR and CDR2 is FQNEAQ in the germline V gene (reference sequence). The CDR3 is 15 residues long. V lost 2 bases to trimming and J lost 4 bases, with 12 bases between them. The CDR3 coding sequence is TGTGCCAGCAGCTTATCGGGGCCACCTTACAATGAGCAGTTCTTC. The encoded protein is CASSLSGPPYNEQFF.

This clonotype was recorded many times. The chain uses TRBV20-1 and TRBJ2-6, with a weak D call TRBD1 (6 bases). Germline CDR1 reads DFQATT; CDR2 reads SNEGSKA (reference sequence). Trimming removed 3 bases from V and 0 bases from J, with 6 bases in between. There are 14 residues in the CDR3. CDR3 DNA: TGCAGTGCTAGCAGGGGCTCTGGGGCCAACGTCCTGACTTTC. Its protein product is CSASRGSGANVLTF.

To note about this clonotype: A much larger clone lies one base from this, so it may be a read error. This chain joins TRBV29-1 and TRBJ1-2, with TRBD1 matching 10 bases. In germline, CDR1 is SQVTM, CDR2 ANQGSEA. The CDR3 is 15 residues long. CDR3 coding DNA: TGCAACGTTTCGCGTTGGGACAGGGGCCCGAGTGGCTACACCTTC. It yields the protein CNVSRWDRGPSGYTF.

The table lists this clonotype with many counts. An end of the junction differs from the germline gene, which may be a read error. The V call is TRBV9, the J call TRBJ2-5; no reliable D call. The length of the CDR3 is 14 residues. CDR1 and CDR2 (germline): SGDLS, YYNGEE. CDR3 in amino acids: CASSVGSYQETQYF. The CDR3 DNA reads as TGTGCCAGCAGTGTAGGGTCGTACCAAGAGACCCAGTACTTC.

At least ten counts were recorded for this clonotype. The genes are TRBV12-3 or TRBV12-4 and TRBJ2-1, with 7 bases that match TRBD2. The CDR3 is 15 amino acids. The junction had 8 bases not matched to a gene; V was cut back by 6 bases and J by 3 bases. The chain's CDR3 is CASRQSGAYYNEQFF. Written as DNA, the CDR3 is TGTGCCAGCAGACAGAGCGGGGCTTACTACAATGAGCAGTTCTTC.

The chain uses TRBV6-1 and TRBJ2-5; D tentatively reads TRBD1 or TRBD2 (6 bases each). The germline gives CDR1 MNHNS, CDR2 SASEGT. The V gene lost 2 bases and the J gene lost 4 bases, with 11 bases spanning the gap. The CDR3 runs 14 residues. This CDR3 is CASSELGGGETQYF. The CDR3, as DNA: TGTGCCAGCAGTGAATTAGGAGGGGGAGAGACCCAGTACTTC.

A few counts support this clonotype. The chain employs TRBV3-1 and TRBJ2-5; 12 bases map to TRBD2. The germline V gene has CDR1 LGHDT and CDR2 YNNKEL (reference sequence). This CDR3 is 22 amino acids long. Losses at the gene ends were 1 base for V and 5 bases for J; bases not matched to a gene: 23. The CDR3 protein is CASSQVSGQGWLAGGPGETQYF. The CDR3 nucleotides read TGTGCCAGCAGCCAAGTCTCGGGACAGGGATGGCTAGCGGGAGGGCCGGGGGAGACCCAGTACTTC.

On this clonotype itself: A much bigger clone sits one base away, suggesting this may be a read error. The rearrangement joins TRBV29-1 to TRBJ2-1; perhaps TRBD1 as D (5 bases). The CDR3 is 10 amino acids. Looked up from germline, CDR1 is SQVTM and CDR2 is ANQGSEA. With 5 bases removed from V and 11 bases from J, the gap between germline ends came to 10 bases. CDR3 bases: TGCAGCGTTCGTGCAGGGCAGCAGTTCTTC. It is translated as CSVRAGQQFF.

This clonotype has a count of ten or more. The rearrangement uses TRBV27 and TRBJ1-6; 7 positions agree with TRBD1. The CDR3 consists of 16 residues. Germline V CDR1 and CDR2: MNHEY, SMNVEV (reference sequence). V shed 6 bases, J shed 0 bases, and the junction held 5 bases outside the gene matches. The CDR3 DNA reads as TGTGCCAGCAGGGGGGGGGACAGCTCCTATAATTCACCCCTCCACTTT. Translation: CASRGGDSSYNSPLHF.

This clonotype came up a few times. In nucleotides, the CDR3 is TGTGCCAGCGGTCGTTTATACCTCTCCTACAATGAGCAGTTCTTC. Translated: CASGRLYLSYNEQFF. The chain employs TRBV28 and TRBJ2-1; no reliable D call. The CDR3 consists of 15 residues. Trimming left V 8 bases short and J 0 bases short, with 14 bases between. Germline lookup yields CDR1 MDHEN and CDR2 SYDVKM.

This clonotype was detected ten times or more. This chain joins TRBV6-4 and TRBJ2-7; D perhaps matches TRBD2 (6 bases). CDR3 size: 17 residues. Trimming stripped 4 bases from V and 0 bases from J, with 19 bases between. In germline, CDR1 is MRHNA, CDR2 SNTAGT. The DNA of the CDR3 is TGTGCCAGCAGTGTCCCCTTAGCGGAGAGGGGCTCCTACGAGCAGTACTTC. Amino acid sequence: CASSVPLAERGSYEQYF.

This clonotype came up many times. This sequence joins TRBV29-1 and TRBJ2-3, with unresolved D. The CDR3 is 11 residues long. In germline, CDR1 is SQVTM, CDR2 ANQGSEA. The CDR3 loop is CTQIRADTQYF. In DNA, the CDR3 is TGCACACAGATTAGGGCAGATACGCAGTATTTT.

The chain employs TRBV29-1 and TRBJ1-1; D is undetermined. The CDR3 is 12 amino acids. CDR1 is SQVTM and CDR2 is ANQGSEA in the germline V gene. With 2 bases removed from V and 4 bases from J, the gap between germline ends came to 8 bases. The chain's CDR3 is CSVEPSSTEAFF. The CDR3 nucleotides read TGCAGCGTTGAACCATCCAGCACTGAAGCTTTCTTT. Full variable domain (missing parts from reference TRBV29-1 and TRBJ1-1): SAVISQKPSRDICQRGTSLTIQCQVDSQVTMMFWYRQQPGQSLTLIATANQGSEATYESGFVIDKFPISRPNLTFSTLTVSNMSPEDSSIYLCSVEPSSTEAFFGQGTRLTVV.